This entry concerns a single TCR beta chain. The clone's antigen remains unknown. Base qualities were left out, and no much larger clone turns up one base away. CDR1 is given as MNHEY and CDR2 as SMNVEV, both from the germline V gene (reference sequence). From the cysteine through the phenylalanine, the CDR3 covers 14 amino acids. This entry keeps only the CDR3 DNA: 42 bases, framed from base 1. V has 3 bases trimmed and J has 3 bases trimmed; junction bases matching no gene number 2. The data were obtained in a study of technical replicates of blood from several donors (dated by TCRdb to the late 2010s). The library relied on the immunoSEQ multiplex PCR assay. TCRdb stores this immuneACCESS table with in-frame sequences only. Part of the clones is absent; in the studies checked, under half of the shortfall reflects unresolved V genes, and no reason is known for the rest. The sample table holds 15,000 to 20,000 clones, of which around 86% were seen once. The top ten hold roughly 13% of the sample.

The chain is encoded by TRBV27 joined to TRBJ2-7; TRBD1 agrees with 10 junctional bases. This sequence originates from a human donor in good health. The sequencing input was PBMCs. The DNA reads as follows: TGTGCCAGCAGTTTGGACAGGGGGGGCTACGAGCAGTACTTC. It codes for CASSLDRGGYEQYF.